A selection of T cell receptor beta chains follows, all from one sample in a study of shared clonotypes between healthy human individuals. This table comes from immunoSEQ multiplex PCR, and its TCRdb copy is limited to in-frame clones, with some not included. The data show approximately 600,000 clones, about 95% seen once. Sequencing was done on a sample of naive CD8+ T cells sorted from blood. All receptors come from a woman in her 30s in good health. CDR3s leave out the opening cysteine and the closing phenylalanine or tryptophan. The D gene is left open where the match is weak. A clone size is listed for some rows: how often the clone was seen (once, few, many), or a class if it is expanded.

cdr3_aa,d_call,v_call,clone_size
ASSLQGAYEQY,TRBD1,TRBV27,-
ASSLDPGISSYEQY,-,TRBV11-2,-
ASRAGTTKGKKSYEQY,-,TRBV21-1,-
ASSPRHRDLNTEAF,-,TRBV5-6,-
ASTPPPGVRATEAF,-,TRBV5-6,-
AWSEGIEQY,-,TRBV30,-
ASSVSGRAGSYEQY,TRBD2,TRBV9,-
ASSLALGEQY,-,TRBV5-4,once
ASSLDGTEAF,-,TRBV5-6,-
ASSFTASADTQY,-,TRBV7-9,-
ASSFTRLVFTEAF,-,TRBV28,-